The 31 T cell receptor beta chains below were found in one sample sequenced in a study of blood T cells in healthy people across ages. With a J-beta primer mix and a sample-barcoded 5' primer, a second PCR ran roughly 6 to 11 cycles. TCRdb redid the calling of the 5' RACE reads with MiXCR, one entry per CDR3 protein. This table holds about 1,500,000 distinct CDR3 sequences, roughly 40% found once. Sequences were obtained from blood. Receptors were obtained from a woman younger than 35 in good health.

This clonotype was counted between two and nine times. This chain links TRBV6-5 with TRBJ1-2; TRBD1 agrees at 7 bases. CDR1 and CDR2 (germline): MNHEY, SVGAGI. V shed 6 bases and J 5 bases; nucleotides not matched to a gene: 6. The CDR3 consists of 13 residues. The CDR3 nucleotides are TGTGCCAGCAGACGACAGGGCCCTTATGGCTACACCTTC. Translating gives CASRRQGPYGYTF.

CDR3 in DNA: TGTGCCAGCAGCCAAGTGGTTTTAGGGGAGCAGTACTTC. Translated, it gives CASSQVVLGEQYF. The chain is built from TRBV14 and TRBJ2-4; tentatively, D is TRBD1 or TRBD2 (5 bases each). Germline V gene sequence: CDR1 SGHDN, CDR2 FVKESK. This CDR3 is built from 13 residues. The V and J ends lost 1 base and 13 bases respectively, with 14 bases between them.

The chain's CDR3 is CASSSRTGWGTEAFF. The DNA for the CDR3 is TGTGCCAGCAGTTCCCGGACAGGTTGGGGCACTGAAGCTTTCTTT. The chain uses TRBV27 and TRBJ1-1, with 7 nucleotides matching TRBD1. CDR1 MNHEY and CDR2 SMNVEV come from the germline V gene (reference sequence). The CDR3 length is 15 residues. Trimming took 4 bases from V and 4 from J; bases not matched to a gene: 9.

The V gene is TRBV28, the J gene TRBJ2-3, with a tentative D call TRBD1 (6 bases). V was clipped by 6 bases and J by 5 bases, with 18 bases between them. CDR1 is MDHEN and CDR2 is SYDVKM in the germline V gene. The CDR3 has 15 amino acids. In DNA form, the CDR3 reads TGTGCCAGCAGCCTGACAGGTGGGTCACAAGATACGCAGTATTTT. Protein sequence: CASSLTGGSQDTQYF.

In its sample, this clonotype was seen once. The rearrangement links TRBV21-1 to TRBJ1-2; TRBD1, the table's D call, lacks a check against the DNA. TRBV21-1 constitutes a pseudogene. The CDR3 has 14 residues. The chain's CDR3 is CASSKGQRLYGYTF. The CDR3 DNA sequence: TGTGCCAGCAGCAAAGGACAGCGCCTTTATGGCTACACCTTC.

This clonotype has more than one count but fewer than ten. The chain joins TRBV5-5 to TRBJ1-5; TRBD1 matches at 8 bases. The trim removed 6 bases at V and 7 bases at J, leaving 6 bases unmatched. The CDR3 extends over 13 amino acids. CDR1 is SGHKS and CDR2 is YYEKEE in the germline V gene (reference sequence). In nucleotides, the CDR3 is TGTGCCAGCACCACAGGGGGTGACCAGCCCCAGCATTTT. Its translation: CASTTGGDQPQHF.

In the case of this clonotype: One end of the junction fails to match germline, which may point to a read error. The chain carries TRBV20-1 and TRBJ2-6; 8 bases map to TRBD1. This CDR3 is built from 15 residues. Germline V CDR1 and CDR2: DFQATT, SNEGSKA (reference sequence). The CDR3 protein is CSAGTGSSGANILTF. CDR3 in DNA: TGCAGTGCTGGGACAGGCAGCTCTGGGGCCAACATCCTGACTTTC.

CDR3 DNA: TGTGCCAGCAGCGCGGACAGGGGGAGGACTGAAGCTTTCTTT. Protein: CASSADRGRTEAFF. This sequence joins TRBV9 and TRBJ1-1, with TRBD1 matching over 10 bases. The J segment lost 5 bases and the V segment lost 3 bases, leaving 4 bases of the junction unmatched. Germline values: CDR1 SGDLS, CDR2 YYNGEE. This CDR3 has 14 amino acids.

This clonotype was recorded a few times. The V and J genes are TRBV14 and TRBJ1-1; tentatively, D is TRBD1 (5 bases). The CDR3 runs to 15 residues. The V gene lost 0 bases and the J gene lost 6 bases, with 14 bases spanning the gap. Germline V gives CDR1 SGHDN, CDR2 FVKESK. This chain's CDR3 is CASSQDLSRAAEAFF. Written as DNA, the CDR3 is TGTGCCAGCAGCCAAGATCTCTCCAGGGCAGCTGAAGCTTTCTTT. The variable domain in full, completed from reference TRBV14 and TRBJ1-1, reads EAGVTQFPSHSVIEKGQTVTLRCDPISGHDNLYWYRRVMGKEIKFLLHFVKESKQDESGMPNNRFLAERTGGTYSTLKVQPAELEDSGVYFCASSQDLSRAAEAFFGQGTRLTVV.

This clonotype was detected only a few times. Here the CDR3 DNA reads TGTGCCAGCAGCTTAGCCCTGGGACCCGGAACAGATACGCAGTATTTT. Its protein is CASSLALGPGTDTQYF. This chain connects TRBV7-6 to TRBJ2-3; the D call may be TRBD1 or TRBD2 (5 bases each). Germline V gene lookup returns CDR1 SGHVS and CDR2 FNYEAQ. This CDR3 has 16 amino acids. Trimming left V 0 bases short and J 3 bases short, with 13 bases between.

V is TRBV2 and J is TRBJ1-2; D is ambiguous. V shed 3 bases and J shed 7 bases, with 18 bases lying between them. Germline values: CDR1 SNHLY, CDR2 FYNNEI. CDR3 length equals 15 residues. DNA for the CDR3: TGTGCCAGCAGTGAGTCAGAGGACCACCCGGGTGGCTACACCTTC. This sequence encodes CASSESEDHPGGYTF.

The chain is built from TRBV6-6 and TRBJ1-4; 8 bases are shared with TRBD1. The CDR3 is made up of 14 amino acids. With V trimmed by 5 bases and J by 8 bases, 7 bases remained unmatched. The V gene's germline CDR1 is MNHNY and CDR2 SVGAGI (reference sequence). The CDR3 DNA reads TGTGCCAGCAGTCGAGGGACAGGCAAGGAAAAACTGTTTTTT. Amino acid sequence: CASSRGTGKEKLFF.

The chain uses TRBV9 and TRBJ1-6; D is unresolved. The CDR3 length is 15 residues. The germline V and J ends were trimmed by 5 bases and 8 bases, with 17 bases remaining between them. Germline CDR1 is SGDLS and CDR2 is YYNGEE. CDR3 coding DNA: TGTGCCAGCAGTCTAGAGGCGCTCGTGGATTCACCCCTCCACTTT. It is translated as CASSLEALVDSPLHF.

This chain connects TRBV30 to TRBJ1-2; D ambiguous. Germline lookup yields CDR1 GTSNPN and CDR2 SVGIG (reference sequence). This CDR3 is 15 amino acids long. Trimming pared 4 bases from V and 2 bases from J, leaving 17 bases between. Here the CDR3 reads CAWNNLGSFNYGYTF. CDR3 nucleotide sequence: TGTGCCTGGAACAACCTGGGATCTTTCAACTATGGCTACACCTTC.

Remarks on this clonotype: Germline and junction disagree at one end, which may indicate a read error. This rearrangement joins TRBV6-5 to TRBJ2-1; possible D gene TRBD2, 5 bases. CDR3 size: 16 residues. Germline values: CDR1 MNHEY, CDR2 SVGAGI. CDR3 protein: CASSPRPSPSYNEQFF. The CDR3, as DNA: TGTGCCAGCAGTCCAAGGCCTAGCCCCTCCTATAATGAGCAGTTCTTC.

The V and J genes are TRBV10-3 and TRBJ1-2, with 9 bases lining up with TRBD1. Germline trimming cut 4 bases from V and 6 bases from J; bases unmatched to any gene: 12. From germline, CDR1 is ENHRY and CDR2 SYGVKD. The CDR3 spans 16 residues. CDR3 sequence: CAISAGQGNFRDGYTF. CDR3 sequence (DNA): TGTGCCATCAGTGCGGGACAGGGTAACTTCAGGGATGGCTACACCTTC.

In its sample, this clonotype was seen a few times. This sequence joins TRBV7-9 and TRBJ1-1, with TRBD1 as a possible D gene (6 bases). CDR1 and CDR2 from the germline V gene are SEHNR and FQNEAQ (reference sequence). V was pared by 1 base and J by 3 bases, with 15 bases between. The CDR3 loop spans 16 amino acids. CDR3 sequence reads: CASSLGTAAPDTEAFF. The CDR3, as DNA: TGTGCCAGCAGCTTAGGGACAGCCGCGCCGGACACTGAAGCTTTCTTT. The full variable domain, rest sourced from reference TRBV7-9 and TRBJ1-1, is DTGVSQNPRHKITKRGQNVTFRCDPISEHNRLYWYRQTLGQGPEFLTYFQNEAQLEKSRLLSDRFSAERPKGSFSTLEIQRTEQGDSAMYLCASSLGTAAPDTEAFFGQGTRLTVV.

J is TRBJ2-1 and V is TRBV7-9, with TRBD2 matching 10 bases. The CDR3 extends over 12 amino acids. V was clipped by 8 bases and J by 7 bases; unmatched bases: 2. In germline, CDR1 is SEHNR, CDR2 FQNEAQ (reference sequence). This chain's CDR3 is CASLAGDNEQFF. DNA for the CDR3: TGTGCCAGCCTAGCGGGAGATAATGAGCAGTTCTTC.

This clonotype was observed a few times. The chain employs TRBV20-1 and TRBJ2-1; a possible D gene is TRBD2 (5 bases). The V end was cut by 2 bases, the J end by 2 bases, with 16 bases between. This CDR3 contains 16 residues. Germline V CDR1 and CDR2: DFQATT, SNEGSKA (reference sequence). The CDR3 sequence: CSARTQTPGAYNEQFF. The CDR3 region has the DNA TGCAGTGCTAGAACCCAGACTCCCGGGGCCTACAATGAGCAGTTCTTC.

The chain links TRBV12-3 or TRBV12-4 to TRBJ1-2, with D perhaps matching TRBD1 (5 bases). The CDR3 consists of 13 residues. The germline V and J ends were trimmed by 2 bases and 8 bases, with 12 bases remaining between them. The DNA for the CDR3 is TGTGCCAGCAGTTTAAGGAGACAGACCGGCTACACCTTC. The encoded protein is CASSLRRQTGYTF.

CDR3 amino acids: CSAVDNEQYF. In DNA, the CDR3 is TGCAGTGCTGTGGACAACGAGCAGTACTTC. The V call is TRBV20-1, the J call TRBJ2-7; a possible D gene is TRBD1 (5 bases). This CDR3 is 10 amino acids long. V lost 5 bases, J lost 5 bases, and 7 bases lay in between. CDR1 is DFQATT and CDR2 is SNEGSKA in the germline V gene (reference sequence).

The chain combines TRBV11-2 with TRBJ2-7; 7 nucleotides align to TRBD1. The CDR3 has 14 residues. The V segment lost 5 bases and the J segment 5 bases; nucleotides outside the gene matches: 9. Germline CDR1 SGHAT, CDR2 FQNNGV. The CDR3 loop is CASSKEGQVNEQYF. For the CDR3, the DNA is TGTGCCAGCAGCAAAGAAGGACAGGTTAACGAGCAGTACTTC.

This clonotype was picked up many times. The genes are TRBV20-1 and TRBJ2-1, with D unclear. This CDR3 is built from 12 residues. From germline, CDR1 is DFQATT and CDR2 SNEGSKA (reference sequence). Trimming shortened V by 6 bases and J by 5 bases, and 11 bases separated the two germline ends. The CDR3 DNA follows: TGCAGTGCCTCCTCGAATGACAATGAGCAGTTCTTC. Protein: CSASSNDNEQFF.

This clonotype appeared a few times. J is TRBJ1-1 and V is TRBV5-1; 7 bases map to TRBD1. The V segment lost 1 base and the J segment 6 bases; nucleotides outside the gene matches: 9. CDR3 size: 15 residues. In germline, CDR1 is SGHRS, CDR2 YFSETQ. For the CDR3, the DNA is TGCGCCAGCAGCTTGCCCCGGGACAGTTACCCTGAAGCTTTCTTT. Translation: CASSLPRDSYPEAFF.

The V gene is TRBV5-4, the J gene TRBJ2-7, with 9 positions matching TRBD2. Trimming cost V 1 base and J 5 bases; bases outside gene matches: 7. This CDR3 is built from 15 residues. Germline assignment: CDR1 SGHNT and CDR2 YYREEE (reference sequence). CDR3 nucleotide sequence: TGTGCCAGCAGCTTGAAGGTTAGCGGGAGAGACGAGCAGTACTTC. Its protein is CASSLKVSGRDEQYF.

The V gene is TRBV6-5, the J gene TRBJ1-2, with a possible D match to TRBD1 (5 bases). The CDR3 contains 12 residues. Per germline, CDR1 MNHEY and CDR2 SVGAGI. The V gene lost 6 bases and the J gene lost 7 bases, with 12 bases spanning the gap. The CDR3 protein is CASRTQGGGYTF. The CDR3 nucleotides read TGTGCCAGCAGGACCCAGGGTGGTGGCTACACCTTC.

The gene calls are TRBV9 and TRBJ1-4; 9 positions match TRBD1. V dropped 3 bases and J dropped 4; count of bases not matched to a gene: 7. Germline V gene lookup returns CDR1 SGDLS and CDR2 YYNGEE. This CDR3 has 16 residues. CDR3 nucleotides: TGTGCCAGCAGCGAAGGACAGGGGTCTATTAATGAAAAACTGTTTTTT. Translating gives CASSEGQGSINEKLFF.

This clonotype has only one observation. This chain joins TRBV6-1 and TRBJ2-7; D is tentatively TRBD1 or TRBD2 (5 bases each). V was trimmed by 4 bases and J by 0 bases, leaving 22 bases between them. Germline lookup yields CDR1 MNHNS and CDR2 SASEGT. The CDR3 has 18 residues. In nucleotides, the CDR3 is TGTGCCAGCAGTGCCCCCTCGACCGGGACCGAGAGCTCCTACGAGCAGTACTTC. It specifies CASSAPSTGTESSYEQYF.

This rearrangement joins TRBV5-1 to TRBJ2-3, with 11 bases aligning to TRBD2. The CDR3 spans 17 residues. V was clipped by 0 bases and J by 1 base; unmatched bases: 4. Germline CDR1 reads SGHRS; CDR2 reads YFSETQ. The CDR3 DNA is TGCGCCAGCAGCTTGGCCCTGACTAGCGGGGGCACAGATACGCAGTATTTT. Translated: CASSLALTSGGTDTQYF.

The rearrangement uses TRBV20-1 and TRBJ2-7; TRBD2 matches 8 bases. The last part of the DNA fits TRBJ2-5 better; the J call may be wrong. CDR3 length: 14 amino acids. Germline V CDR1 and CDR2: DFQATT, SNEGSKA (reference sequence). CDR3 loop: CSASRVAGQETQYF. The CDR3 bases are TGCAGTGCTAGTAGGGTAGCGGGGCAAGAGACCCAGTACTTC.

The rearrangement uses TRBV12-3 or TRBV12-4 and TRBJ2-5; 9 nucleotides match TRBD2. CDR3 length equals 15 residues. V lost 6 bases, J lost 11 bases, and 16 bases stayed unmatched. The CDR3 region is CASSPRTSVHNEQYF. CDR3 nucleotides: TGTGCCAGCAGCCCTAGGACTAGCGTTCACAATGAGCAGTACTTC.